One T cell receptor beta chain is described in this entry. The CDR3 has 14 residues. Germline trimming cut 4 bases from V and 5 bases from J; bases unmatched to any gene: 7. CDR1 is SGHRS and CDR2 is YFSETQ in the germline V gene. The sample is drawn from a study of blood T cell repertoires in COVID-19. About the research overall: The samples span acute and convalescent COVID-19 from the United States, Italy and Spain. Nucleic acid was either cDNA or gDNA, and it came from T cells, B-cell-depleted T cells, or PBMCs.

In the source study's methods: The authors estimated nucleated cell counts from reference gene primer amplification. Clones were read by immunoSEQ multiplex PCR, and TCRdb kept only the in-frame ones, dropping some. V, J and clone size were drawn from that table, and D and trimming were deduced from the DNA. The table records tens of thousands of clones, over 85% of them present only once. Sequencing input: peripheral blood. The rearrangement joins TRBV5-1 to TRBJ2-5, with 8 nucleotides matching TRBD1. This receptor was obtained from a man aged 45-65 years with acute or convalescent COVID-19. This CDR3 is CASSEGQALETQYF. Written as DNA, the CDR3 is TGCGCCAGCAGCGAGGGACAGGCCTTGGAGACCCAGTACTTC.